The entry below describes one TCR beta chain. The target antigen is unknown. Sequenced by immunoSEQ multiplex PCR; TCRdb stores in-frame clones only, minus some. Here the sample spans around 110,000 clones, 85% to 95% being singletons. This CDR3 has 14 amino acids. Germline values: CDR1 SNHLY, CDR2 FYNNEI. Germline trimming cut 4 bases from V and 8 bases from J; bases unmatched to any gene: 10. This sample is drawn from a study of T cell responses to AZD1222 COVID-19 vaccine. Looking at the study overall: Whether given at about 4 or about 12 weeks, second doses were pooled. Study results and caveats: Elevations in Spike-specific TCR breadth and depth followed administration of two AZD1222 doses. At baseline, seropositivity was found in only six AZD1222 recipients. There were vaccine-associated CD4 TCRs across spike, dominant at 160-218 and 743-854.

The clonotype was recovered from an adult in good health. The rearrangement uses TRBV2 and TRBJ1-2, with TRBD1 identical over 7 bases. Sequencing used peripheral blood, obtained on day 0 of AZD1222 vaccination. Here the CDR3 DNA reads TGTGCCAGCAGTGGGGACAGTCTTTCAGGAGGCTACACCTTC. Its translation is CASSGDSLSGGYTF.